Below, one TCR beta chain is given with its context. There are 14 residues in the CDR3. CDR1 is SQVTM, CDR2 ANQGSEA, per germline. Trimming cost V 8 bases and J 6 bases, with 21 bases left between them. This specimen comes from a study of memory CD4+ T cells and cytomegalovirus serostatus. Single viable CD3+CD4+CD8-CD45RO+ cells were sorted as the memory CD4+ T cells. Some clones are missing from TCRdb's copy, which holds only in-frame ones; the method was immunoSEQ multiplex PCR. Among approximately 61,000 clones listed, about three quarters were seen once. Sequenced: memory CD4+ T cells from blood. This clonotype was sampled from an adult in good health and CMV-seronegative. Some clones in this sample may be carry-over from other donors' samples. The chain employs TRBV29-1 and TRBJ2-3; D gene ambiguous. CDR3 in DNA: TGCAGCCTCGGGTCAGGACCTTCGAGGGATACGCAGTATTTT. Protein product: CSLGSGPSRDTQYF.